This TCR beta chain was sequenced during a study of blood T cell repertoires in COVID-19. As for the study in general: Collection of acute and convalescent COVID-19 samples took place in the United States, Italy and Spain. T cells, B-cell-depleted T cells, or PBMCs provided the cDNA or gDNA that served as material.

Study processing details: Cell counts per sample came from amplifying reference gene primers. Assay: immunoSEQ multiplex PCR; the TCRdb copy retains only in-frame clones and omits some. That table supplies the V and J calls and clone size; D and trimming were determined from the DNA. Of roughly 100,000 clones listed, roughly 89% are singletons. V was cut by 4 bases and J by 1 base, with 9 bases left in between. The length of the CDR3 is 14 residues. Germline V lookup: CDR1 SGHNT, CDR2 YYREEE (reference sequence). The clonotype originates from a human donor in a cohort sampled during active COVID-19. This chain uses TRBV5-4 with TRBJ1-5; perhaps TRBD1 as D (6 bases). Sample: peripheral blood. CDR3 nucleotides: TGTGCCAGCAGCATTACAGGGAGCAATCAGCCCCAGCATTTT. Protein: CASSITGSNQPQHF. Using reference TRBV5-4 and TRBJ1-5 for the parts outside the CDR3, the full variable domain is ETGVTQSPTHLIKTRGQQVTLRCSSQSGHNTVSWYQQALGQGPQFIFQYYREEENGRGNFPPRFSGLQFPNYSSELNVNALELDDSALYLCASSITGSNQPQHFGDGTRLSIL.